These 18 T cell receptor beta chains share one sample of origin, sequenced in a study of T cell clonality in common variable immunodeficiency. Some clones are missing from TCRdb's copy, which holds only in-frame ones; the method was immunoSEQ multiplex PCR. Observed in the sample are over 40,000 clones, none of them singletons. The material sequenced was peripheral blood mononuclear cells. The receptors were sampled from a person aged 18 to 70 in good health.

This clone has a count of ten or more. The read halts 3 residues ahead of the CDR3 end, with the missing end drawn from the germline J gene. The V gene is TRBV7-6, the J gene TRBJ1-4; a weak D match, TRBD1 (5 bases). CDR1 and CDR2 from the germline V gene are SGHVS and FNYEAQ. The ends were cut back, 1 base at V and 5 bases at J, with 8 bases in the middle. This CDR3 region has 14 residues. This chain's CDR3 is CASSLGGVNEKLFF. The part of the CDR3 DNA that was read is TGTGCCAGCAGCTTAGGGGGCGTGAATGAAAAA.

The sample holds many counts of this clone. With the read ending 3 residues before the CDR3 end, the germline J gene is used to fill in that end. This sequence joins TRBV2 and TRBJ2-2, with 9 positions matching TRBD1. Per germline, CDR1 SNHLY and CDR2 FYNNEI. J was trimmed by 8 bases and V by 5 bases; bases with no gene match: 6. CDR3 size: 14 residues. Incomplete CDR3 DNA: TGTGCCAGCAGTTTGACAGGGGGGATGGGGGAG. Amino acid sequence: CASSLTGGMGE. The CDR3 as a whole reads CASSLTGGMGELFF.

This clone was seen repeatedly, ten times or more. The read terminates 3 residues ahead of where the CDR3 ends, so the germline J gene completes it. The chain has TRBV30 and TRBJ2-3; D is perhaps TRBD1 (5 bases). This CDR3 spans 12 amino acids. Germline assignment: CDR1 GTSNPN and CDR2 SVGIG (reference sequence). The V gene lost 0 bases and the J gene lost 4 bases, with 5 bases spanning the gap. CDR3 protein: CAWSVGADTQYF. CDR3 DNA (partial): TGTGCCTGGAGTGTAGGGGCAGATACG.

Many counts were recorded for this clone. With the read ending 3 residues before the CDR3 end, the germline J gene is used to fill in that end. This sequence joins TRBV11-2 and TRBJ2-2, with 7 nucleotides matching TRBD1. Germline loops: CDR1 SGHAT, CDR2 FQNNGV. The CDR3 has 15 residues. Trimming removed 3 bases from V and 7 bases from J; junction bases left unmatched: 8. The CDR3 reads CASSLTGKIGGELFF. The sequenced part of the CDR3 DNA is TGTGCCAGCAGCTTGACAGGGAAGATTGGCGGGGAG.

This clone was picked up many times. The read falls 3 residues short of the CDR3 end, and the missing part is taken from the germline J gene. The chain is built from TRBV20-1 and TRBJ2-1; D might be TRBD2 (7 bases). V was pared by 1 base and J by 5 bases, with 18 bases between. The CDR3 is made up of 16 amino acids. Germline V CDR1 and CDR2: DFQATT, SNEGSKA (reference sequence). The DNA read from the CDR3 is TGCAGTGCTAGAGGTTTGTTCGGGGGGCTAGACAATGAG. Its translation is CSARGLFGGLDNE. The CDR3, in full, reads CSARGLFGGLDNEQFF.

This clone was detected ten times or more. The sequence runs out 3 residues before the end of the CDR3; the remainder is reconstructed from the germline J gene. The chain has TRBV4-1 and TRBJ2-2, with 8 positions matching TRBD1. CDR3 length equals 16 residues. Germline CDR1 and CDR2: MGHRA and YSYEKL. V was clipped by 4 bases and J by 6 bases; unmatched bases: 10. The sequenced CDR3 bases are TGCGCCAGCAGCCTCGGACAGGGTGGAACTCCCGGGGAG. Translation gives CASSLGQGGTPGE. The CDR3 as a whole reads CASSLGQGGTPGELFF.

In this sample, this clone turned up many times. Here the CDR3 reads CASSSGSRGTEAFF. CDR3 DNA (partial): TGTGCCAGCAGCTCCGGATCGAGGGGCACTGAA. The J gene is TRBJ1-1, the V gene TRBV7-9; a possible D gene is TRBD1 (5 bases). The read terminates 3 residues before the CDR3 end, so the remaining end is supplied by the germline J gene. V lost 4 bases to trimming and J lost 4 bases, with 13 bases between them. CDR1 and CDR2 (germline): SEHNR, FQNEAQ (reference sequence). There are 14 residues in the CDR3.

This clone was counted at least ten times. The read comes to an end 3 residues before the CDR3 does, leaving the germline J gene to fill in the end. The V call is TRBV30, the J call TRBJ1-6; 7 positions agree with TRBD1. The CDR3 consists of 13 residues. CDR1 GTSNPN and CDR2 SVGIG come from the germline V gene (reference sequence). V trimming: 8 bases; J trimming: 6 bases; junction bases outside the gene matches: 7. The covered CDR3 bases are TGTGCCGGAGGGGACAGTACTAATTCACCC. It specifies CAGGDSTNSP. The full-length CDR3 reads as CAGGDSTNSPLHF.

In this sample, this clone turned up many times. The read ends 3 residues shy of where the CDR3 ends; the end is completed using the germline J gene. V is TRBV2 and J is TRBJ1-5, with 8 bases lining up with TRBD1. The CDR3 sequence is 17 residues long. The germline V gene encodes CDR1 SNHLY and CDR2 FYNNEI. The J segment lost 0 bases and the V segment lost 5 bases, leaving 9 bases of the junction unmatched. The CDR3 protein is CASSRGQDSLSNQPQHF. The CDR3 bases that were read are TGTGCCAGCAGTCGGGGACAGGACTCCCTTAGCAATCAGCCC.

This clone was counted at least ten times. The DNA ends 3 residues before the CDR3 does, and the rest of the CDR3 is filled in from the germline J gene. This chain connects TRBV7-9 to TRBJ2-7; 7 nucleotides align to TRBD1. Germline trimming cut 1 base from V and 1 base from J; bases unmatched to any gene: 4. This CDR3 spans 15 amino acids. Per germline, CDR1 SEHNR and CDR2 FQNEAQ (reference sequence). The CDR3 region is CASSLVGQESYEQYF. The part of the CDR3 DNA that was read is TGTGCCAGCAGCTTAGTAGGACAGGAGTCCTACGAG.

This clone was detected ten times or more. The CDR3 is cut off 3 residues early in the read; its end comes from the germline J gene. The V call is TRBV5-1, the J call TRBJ2-2; possibly TRBD1 for D (6 bases). V shed 0 bases and J shed 2 bases, with 11 bases lying between them. The CDR3 contains 16 residues. Germline-derived CDR1 and CDR2 are SGHRS and YFSETQ. CDR3: CASSLVAGDNTGELFF. The sequenced CDR3 bases are TGCGCCAGCAGCTTGGTGGCAGGGGATAACACCGGGGAG.

This clone was seen only a few times. The read is 3 residues too short to cover the CDR3 end, so that end is filled in from the germline J gene. This chain links TRBV7-9 with TRBJ1-1, with TRBD1 identical over 7 bases. This CDR3 is 14 amino acids long. Germline V lookup: CDR1 SEHNR, CDR2 FQNEAQ (reference sequence). CDR3 bases read: TGTGCCAGCAGCTTCAGGGACAGCGTCTCCGGA. Translation gives CASSFRDSVSG. The full-length CDR3 reads as CASSFRDSVSGAFF.

This clone has ten or more counts. The observed sequence ends 3 residues before the CDR3 terminus, with the missing tail filled in from the germline J gene. The chain recombines TRBV5-4 with TRBJ2-5; TRBD1 aligns across 10 bases. CDR1 is SGHNT, CDR2 YYREEE, per germline (reference sequence). Germline trimming cut 4 bases from V and 0 bases from J; bases unmatched to any gene: 3. The CDR3 length is 15 residues. The CDR3 loop is CASSLGQGDQETQYF. The sequenced CDR3 bases are TGTGCCAGCAGCCTCGGACAGGGGGACCAAGAGACC.

This clone was picked up many times. The read falls 3 residues short of the CDR3 end, and the missing part is taken from the germline J gene. The chain recombines TRBV10-3 with TRBJ2-7, with D maybe TRBD2 (5 bases). The CDR3 is made up of 14 amino acids. V was pared by 11 bases and J by 0 bases, with 17 bases between. CDR1 and CDR2 (germline): ENHRY, SYGVKD. The CDR3 DNA, read in part, is TGTGCCGCGAGCCAGGACTCACACTCCTACGAG. Encoded protein: CAASQDSHSYE. The entire CDR3 protein is CAASQDSHSYEQYF.

This clone was picked up many times. With the read ending 3 residues before the CDR3 end, the germline J gene is used to fill in that end. The gene calls are TRBV30 and TRBJ1-1; D gene uncertain. The CDR3 contains 11 residues. The V and J ends lost 0 bases and 4 bases respectively, with 3 bases between them. Germline assignment: CDR1 GTSNPN and CDR2 SVGIG (reference sequence). The sequenced CDR3 bases are TGTGCCTGGAGTGTACTCACTGAA. It codes for CAWSVLTE. The whole CDR3 sequence is CAWSVLTEAFF.

The sample holds many counts of this clone. The CDR3 end is not reached by the read, which stops 3 residues before it; the germline J gene fills it in. The J gene is TRBJ1-5, the V gene TRBV10-1; D uncertain. The germline gives CDR1 WNHNN, CDR2 SYGVQD (reference sequence). This CDR3 contains 12 residues. Trimming removed 2 bases at V and 8 bases at J, with 7 bases between. Incomplete CDR3 DNA: TGCGCCAGCAGTGAGCCGGGTAAGCCC. It is translated as CASSEPGKP. From start to end, the CDR3 is CASSEPGKPQHF.

This clone showed up many times. The CDR3 loop reads CASRRLTVNTEAFF. The CDR3 bases that were read are TGTGCCAGCAGGAGACTGACAGTAAACACTGAA. The chain links TRBV2 to TRBJ1-1, with a tentative D call TRBD1 (5 bases). The sequenced fragment ends 3 residues before the CDR3 boundary, so the rest is inferred from the germline J gene. The CDR3 runs to 14 residues. Trimming cost V 6 bases and J 2 bases, with 13 bases left between them. Germline CDR1 SNHLY, CDR2 FYNNEI.

This clone appeared many times. The CDR3 is cut off 3 residues early in the read; its end comes from the germline J gene. The chain has TRBV29-1 and TRBJ2-5; weak D call: TRBD1 (6 bases). CDR3 length: 16 amino acids. CDR1 is SQVTM and CDR2 is ANQGSEA in the germline V gene. V gave up 7 bases and J gave up 2 bases, with 23 bases separating them. CDR3 amino acids: CSGGRGGNSGQETQYF. CDR3 DNA (partial): TGCAGCGGGGGACGAGGGGGAAATAGTGGTCAAGAGACC.